Shown below are 12 T cell receptor beta chains from a single sample sequenced in a study of T cell repertoires in cytomegalovirus infection. TCRdb passed the reads through MiXCR, listing each CDR3 protein once. This sample has 200,000 or so distinct CDR3 sequences; 28% occur once, and the top ten carry roughly 32%. Sequenced: PBMCs. These receptor sequences come from a human donor in good health (CMV status not recorded). Some clones in this sample may be carry-over from other donors' samples.

This clonotype was found a few times. The chain carries TRBV7-2 and TRBJ1-4; unclear D gene. Germline V gene lookup returns CDR1 SGHTA and CDR2 FQGNSA. V was clipped by 5 bases and J by 8 bases, with 12 bases between them. This CDR3 is 13 amino acids long. As DNA, the CDR3 is TGTGCCAGCAGCACACTGGCAAGGGAAAAACTGTTTTTT. Encoded protein: CASSTLAREKLFF. Supplemented by reference TRBV7-2 and TRBJ1-4, the full variable domain reads GAGVSQSPSNKVTEKGKDVELRCDPISGHTALYWYRQSLGQGLEFLIYFQGNSAPDKSGLPSDRFSAERTGGSVSTLTIQRTQQEDSAVYLCASSTLAREKLFFGSGTQLSVL.

The rearrangement uses TRBV14 and TRBJ1-2; D gene ambiguous. The CDR3 has 14 amino acids. Germline CDR1 reads SGHDN; CDR2 reads FVKESK. The V and J ends lost 1 base and 4 bases respectively, with 10 bases between them. CDR3 loop: CASSQVGVAYGYTF. As DNA, the CDR3 is TGTGCCAGCAGCCAAGTTGGGGTCGCCTATGGCTACACCTTC.

This clonotype was found once. This sequence joins TRBV5-6 and TRBJ2-1, with TRBD1 matching over 9 bases. Germline lookup yields CDR1 SGHDT and CDR2 YYEEEE. The ends lost 0 bases at V and 8 bases at J; junction bases unmatched: 6. The CDR3 length is 15 residues. The chain's CDR3 is CASSLGGQGSHEQFF. The CDR3 DNA follows: TGTGCCAGCAGCTTGGGCGGACAGGGGTCCCATGAGCAGTTCTTC.

As to this clonotype: A junction end diverges from the germline sequence, so it may reflect a read error. This chain joins TRBV4-1 and TRBJ1-1; the D gene is possibly TRBD1 (5 bases). Germline V gives CDR1 MGHRA, CDR2 YSYEKL. The CDR3 has 16 amino acids. The CDR3 DNA is TGTGCCAGCAGCCAAGGAGGGGCAGGGTGGAACACTGAAGCTTTCTTT. As protein: CASSQGGAGWNTEAFF.

V and J are TRBV10-1 and TRBJ2-3; weak D call: TRBD2 (6 bases). Germline V gene sequence: CDR1 WNHNN, CDR2 SYGVQD (reference sequence). The germline V and J ends were trimmed by 8 bases and 1 base, with 10 bases remaining between them. The CDR3 is 13 amino acids. CDR3 sequence (DNA): TGCGCCAGCGGCCCGGGGGGCACAGATACGCAGTATTTT. This gives the protein CASGPGGTDTQYF.

This chain joins TRBV7-4 and TRBJ1-2; 7 nucleotides agree with TRBD1. There are 15 residues in the CDR3. V lost 5 bases, J lost 7 bases, and 13 bases stayed unmatched. The germline CDR1 and CDR2 sequences are SGHVT and SQSDAQ. This CDR3 reads CASSADYDRDLGYTF. Here the CDR3 DNA reads TGTGCCAGCAGCGCGGATTACGACAGGGATCTTGGCTACACCTTC.

The CDR3 reads CATAPGQASSTDTQYF. For the CDR3, the DNA is TGTGCCACCGCGCCGGGACAGGCCTCTAGCACAGATACGCAGTATTTT. The genes are TRBV7-8 and TRBJ2-3, with 8 bases that match TRBD1. The CDR3 is 16 amino acids. Germline V gives CDR1 SGHVS, CDR2 FQNEAQ. With V trimmed by 10 bases and J by 0 bases, 12 bases remained unmatched.

This clonotype was recorded at least ten times. The rearrangement uses TRBV20-1 and TRBJ1-1; a weak D match, TRBD1 (6 bases). CDR3 length equals 11 residues. Germline V lookup: CDR1 DFQATT, CDR2 SNEGSKA (reference sequence). V was cut by 5 bases and J by 3 bases, with 7 bases left in between. CDR3 protein: CSAPGDTEAFF. Written as DNA, the CDR3 is TGCAGTGCTCCAGGGGACACTGAAGCTTTCTTT.

This chain joins TRBV29-1 and TRBJ1-1; the D gene is possibly TRBD1 (6 bases). Germline CDR1 SQVTM, CDR2 ANQGSEA. V shed 6 bases and J shed 3 bases, with 17 bases lying between them. The CDR3 extends over 14 amino acids. The CDR3 sequence is CSVSTGIGDTEAFF. The CDR3 nucleotides read TGCAGCGTATCAACAGGGATCGGGGACACTGAAGCTTTCTTT.

The chain combines TRBV15 with TRBJ1-1; 7 positions match TRBD1. The CDR3 runs to 14 residues. CDR1 is LNHNV, CDR2 YYDKDF, per germline (reference sequence). After removal of 0 bases from V and 5 bases from J, the junction contained 3 bases not matched to a gene. The CDR3 loop reads CATSRDNRGTEAFF. CDR3 DNA: TGTGCCACCAGCAGAGATAACAGGGGAACTGAAGCTTTCTTT.

V and J are TRBV13 and TRBJ2-7, with 8 nucleotides matching TRBD2. CDR3 length: 14 amino acids. Germline CDR1 and CDR2: PRHDT and FYEKMQ (reference sequence). The ends lost 3 bases at V and 2 bases at J; junction bases unmatched: 3. Here the CDR3 DNA reads TGTGCCAGCAGCTTCAGCGGGGGACCCTACGAGCAGTACTTC. Residues: CASSFSGGPYEQYF.

The V gene is TRBV7-3, the J gene TRBJ2-3, with 9 bases identical to TRBD1. Germline V gene data show CDR1 as SGHTA and CDR2 as FQGTGA. V shed 5 bases, J shed 3 bases, and the junction held 6 bases outside the gene matches. There are 15 residues in the CDR3. This CDR3 is CASSPDRGKTDTQYF. The CDR3 DNA is TGTGCCAGCAGCCCCGACAGGGGGAAAACAGATACGCAGTATTTT.